The clone carrying this T cell receptor (beta chain) was seen at least ten times. The antigen is undetermined. This sample was included in a study of regulatory T cells in long-lasting Graves disease. Arm-PCR of CDR3 regions and iRepertoire HTBI primers were the basis on which TCR beta libraries were built. TCRdb reprocessed the multiplex PCR reads via MiXCR and lists one record per CDR3 protein. The table lists 580,000 or so distinct CDR3 sequences, about 16% of them singletons, with about 11% in the top ten. Findings of the study overall: Blood alone, not thyroid tissue, was studied.

This CDR3 region has 14 residues. The ends lost 7 bases at V and 2 bases at J; junction bases unmatched: 7. Germline V gene lookup returns CDR1 DFQATT and CDR2 SNEGSKA (reference sequence). The time point: newly diagnosed GD, antithyroid drugs for less than 3 months. From RNA extracted from PBMCs, the TCR library was made. Separately, the same data were catalogued under a study of T cells in Graves' hyperthyroidism and ophthalmopathy. Per that study: First-round RT-PCR targeting the TCR CDR3 was performed with the HTBI primer set.

Sequencing used peripheral blood mononuclear cells (PBMCs), obtained at new diagnosis, from a patient treated with antithyroid drugs. The clonotype was recovered from a man between 18 and 29 years old with Graves disease. The V gene is TRBV20-1, the J gene TRBJ2-1, with 8 bases lining up with TRBD2. The CDR3: CSVTDGRAYNEQFF. The CDR3 DNA reads TGCAGTGTTACAGACGGGAGGGCCTACAATGAGCAGTTCTTC.